This passage covers 13 T cell receptor beta chains from one sample sequenced in a study of OX40 agonist ivuxolimab in advanced cancers. Data came from immunoSEQ multiplex PCR; TCRdb stores just in-frame clones and leaves some out. The repertoire has about 39,000 clones, approximately 78% of them found once; the top ten carry roughly 2.7%. The source was CD4+ or CD8+ T cells sorted from blood, collected in a trial of the OX40 agonist ivuxolimab. The receptors originated from an adult with an advanced solid tumor such as melanoma, head and neck, liver or kidney cancer.

This clone has a single count. The rearrangement joins TRBV10-1 to TRBJ2-1; TRBD2 aligns across 8 bases. The CDR3 length is 16 residues. The germline gives CDR1 WNHNN, CDR2 SYGVQD (reference sequence). Losses at the gene ends were 2 bases for V and 2 bases for J; bases not matched to a gene: 5. The CDR3 region is CASSELTSGTYNEQFF. The DNA of the CDR3 is TGCGCCAGCAGTGAGCTTACTAGCGGCACCTACAATGAGCAGTTCTTC.

The chain has TRBV6-5 and TRBJ1-2, with D possibly TRBD1 on 6 matching bases. Germline CDR1 MNHEY, CDR2 SVGAGI. The CDR3 spans 13 residues. CDR3 sequence: CVTLGGGSRGYTF. CDR3 DNA: TGTGTCACGCTCGGGGGGGGCAGTAGAGGCTACACCTTC.

This sequence joins TRBV5-1 and TRBJ2-3, with D perhaps matching TRBD1 (5 bases). This CDR3 has 13 amino acids. Per germline, CDR1 SGHRS and CDR2 YFSETQ. V was pared by 4 bases and J by 1 base, with 7 bases between. The CDR3 DNA is TGCGCCAGCAGCCAAGGGGGCACAGATACGCAGTATTTT. Its protein product is CASSQGGTDTQYF.

A few counts support this clone. The V call is TRBV6-5, the J call TRBJ1-2; D unclear. Germline CDR1 and CDR2: MNHEY and SVGAGI. Trimming pared 6 bases from V and 0 bases from J, leaving 8 bases between. This CDR3 is 13 amino acids long. The CDR3 spells CASRDGTNYGYTF. The CDR3 bases are TGTGCCAGCAGGGACGGGACTAACTATGGCTACACCTTC.

This clone was detected once. The chain couples TRBV30 to TRBJ1-6, with TRBD1 identical over 8 bases. Losses at the gene ends were 1 base for V and 11 bases for J; bases not matched to a gene: 4. CDR1 is GTSNPN and CDR2 is SVGIG in the germline V gene (reference sequence). This CDR3 has 13 amino acids. CDR3 amino acids: CAWSGDRSTPLHF. As DNA, the CDR3 is TGTGCCTGGAGTGGGGACAGGAGTACACCCCTCCACTTT.

The rearrangement uses TRBV2 and TRBJ2-1; 11 nucleotides line up with TRBD2. Trimming removed 7 bases from V and 7 bases from J; junction bases left unmatched: 6. The CDR3 runs 14 residues. CDR1 is SNHLY, CDR2 FYNNEI, per germline. The CDR3 region has the DNA TGTGCCAGCATTCCGGGACTAGCGGTTAATGAGCAGTTCTTC. Amino acid sequence: CASIPGLAVNEQFF. The variable domain in full, with the rest retrieved from reference TRBV2 and TRBJ2-1, is EPEVTQTPSHQVTQMGQEVILRCVPISNHLYFYWYRQILGQKVEFLVSFYNNEISEKSEIFDDQFSVERPDGSNFTLKIRSTKLEDSAMYFCASIPGLAVNEQFFGPGTRLTVL.

V is TRBV7-9 and J is TRBJ2-1, with 9 bases aligning to TRBD1. This CDR3 has 16 residues. The germline CDR1 and CDR2 sequences are SEHNR and FQNEAQ (reference sequence). The ends lost 5 bases at V and 3 bases at J; junction bases unmatched: 8. The CDR3, as DNA: TGTGCCAGCAGCCCGAACAGGGGGCAAGGCTACAATGAGCAGTTCTTC. This encodes CASSPNRGQGYNEQFF.

The CDR3 loop is CASSPSEGSTDTQYF. In nucleotides, the CDR3 is TGTGCCAGCTCACCATCGGAGGGGAGCACAGATACGCAGTATTTT. The chain couples TRBV18 to TRBJ2-3; D is possibly TRBD2 (6 bases). Looked up from germline, CDR1 is KGHSH and CDR2 is LQKENI. The CDR3 has 15 residues. The ends were cut back, 2 bases at V and 0 bases at J, with 9 bases in the middle. Filled out from reference TRBV18 and TRBJ2-3, the complete variable domain reads NAGVMQNPRHLVRRRGQEARLRCSPMKGHSHVYWYRQLPEEGLKFMVYLQKENIIDESGMPKERFSAEFPKEGPSILRIQQVVRGDSAAYFCASSPSEGSTDTQYFGPGTRLTVL.

V and J are TRBV6-1 and TRBJ1-2, with D perhaps matching TRBD1 (6 bases). The CDR3 runs to 13 residues. Germline CDR1 MNHNS, CDR2 SASEGT. V dropped 4 bases and J dropped 6 bases, with 12 bases sitting between them. The CDR3 DNA follows: TGTGCCAGCAGTGGAGGGGGGGAGGATGGCTACACCTTC. It is translated as CASSGGGEDGYTF.

This clone was observed a single time. The chain has TRBV4-2 and TRBJ2-7; the match to TRBD2 covers 10 bases. V was clipped by 5 bases and J by 4 bases; unmatched bases: 8. The CDR3 runs 15 residues. Germline CDR1 reads LGHNA; CDR2 reads YNFKEQ. CDR3 residues: CASSSKTSGSYEQYF. The CDR3 coding sequence is TGTGCCAGCAGCAGCAAGACTAGCGGGTCATACGAGCAGTACTTC.

In DNA, the CDR3 is TGTGCCAGCAGCTTAGGTCTAGCGGGAAATAATGAGCAGTTCTTC. Translating it yields CASSLGLAGNNEQFF. This sequence joins TRBV11-2 and TRBJ2-1, with TRBD2 matching over 9 bases. There are 15 residues in the CDR3. The V gene's germline CDR1 is SGHAT and CDR2 FQNNGV. V trimming: 1 base; J trimming: 7 bases; junction bases outside the gene matches: 5.

The chain uses TRBV9 and TRBJ2-3; 8 nucleotides agree with TRBD2. In germline, CDR1 is SGDLS, CDR2 YYNGEE. This CDR3 region has 19 residues. Unmatched junction bases numbered 22, after V lost 6 bases and J lost 4 bases. The CDR3 region has the DNA TGTGCCAGCACACGGGGGCTTGCGGGGCGGGAGGCCGAGTCAGATACGCAGTATTTT. Protein product: CASTRGLAGREAESDTQYF.

The V call is TRBV5-4, the J call TRBJ2-3; the match to TRBD2 covers 9 bases. The V and J ends lost 4 bases and 6 bases, in that order; junction bases with no gene match: 12. Germline CDR1 reads SGHNT; CDR2 reads YYREEE (reference sequence). This CDR3 has 16 residues. The chain's CDR3 is CASSATSGGRADTQYF. DNA for the CDR3: TGTGCCAGCAGCGCGACTAGCGGCGGGCGCGCGGATACGCAGTATTTT.